Below are 18 T cell receptor beta chains sequenced from a single sample in a study of Graves' ophthalmopathy and Graves' hyperthyroidism. The authors amplified TCR beta CDR3 regions from RNA transcripts. Investigators did first-round RT-PCR with HTBI primers, then second-round multiplex PCR. TCRdb called the multiplex PCR reads again in MiXCR, with one record for every CDR3 protein. The sample shows almost 750,000 distinct CDR3 sequences, 40% of them seen only once. Input material: peripheral blood. The receptor source for this set is an adult man with Graves' ophthalmopathy.

The J gene is TRBJ1-2, the V gene TRBV9; a weak D match, TRBD1 (6 bases). V lost 4 bases to trimming and J lost 3 bases, with 19 bases between them. CDR3 length: 16 residues. Per germline, CDR1 SGDLS and CDR2 YYNGEE. CDR3 sequence reads: CASSLHPRQGYYGYTF. CDR3 bases: TGTGCCAGCAGCCTTCACCCCCGGCAGGGGTACTATGGCTACACCTTC.

The chain employs TRBV2 and TRBJ1-1; 7 bases fit TRBD1. Germline loops: CDR1 SNHLY, CDR2 FYNNEI. V was pared by 9 bases and J by 5 bases, with 18 bases of the junction left unmatched. This CDR3 comprises 16 residues. The DNA of the CDR3 is TGTGCCAGTAACCGGGACAGAAATAATGATGGGACTGAAGCTTTCTTT. It is translated as CASNRDRNNDGTEAFF.

This clonotype was counted only a few times. This chain uses TRBV7-2 with TRBJ2-2; D unclear. V was shortened by 6 bases and J by 4 bases, with 12 bases between the two germline ends. The CDR3 covers 14 residues. In germline, CDR1 is SGHTA, CDR2 FQGNSA. CDR3 DNA sequence: TGTGCCAGCAGTCCCCTTTACCGCACCGGGGAGCTGTTTTTT. Its protein is CASSPLYRTGELFF. Supplemented by reference TRBV7-2 and TRBJ2-2, the full variable domain reads GAGVSQSPSNKVTEKGKDVELRCDPISGHTALYWYRQSLGQGLEFLIYFQGNSAPDKSGLPSDRFSAERTGGSVSTLTIQRTQQEDSAVYLCASSPLYRTGELFFGEGSRLTVL.

The V call is TRBV20-1, the J call TRBJ1-6; no clear D gene. V was trimmed by 3 bases and J by 0 bases, leaving 12 bases between them. CDR3 size: 16 residues. Germline CDR1 DFQATT, CDR2 SNEGSKA (reference sequence). CDR3 in DNA: TGCAGTGCTAGGTCGGGCATGCGCTCCTATAATTCACCCCTCCACTTT. Amino acids: CSARSGMRSYNSPLHF.

The gene calls are TRBV20-1 and TRBJ1-1; the match to TRBD1 covers 9 bases. Trimming cost V 1 base and J 4 bases; bases outside gene matches: 13. CDR3 size: 17 residues. In germline, CDR1 is DFQATT, CDR2 SNEGSKA (reference sequence). The CDR3 loop is CSARVFGTGIMSTEAFF. CDR3 nucleotide sequence: TGCAGTGCTAGAGTCTTCGGGACAGGGATTATGAGCACTGAAGCTTTCTTT.

This chain connects TRBV2 to TRBJ1-1; D is possibly TRBD1 (5 bases). This CDR3 is built from 13 residues. In germline, CDR1 is SNHLY, CDR2 FYNNEI. V gave up 8 bases and J gave up 1 base, with 11 bases separating them. As DNA, the CDR3 is TGTGCCAGCGGGGACGGAGAGAACACTGAAGCTTTCTTT. It is translated as CASGDGENTEAFF.

This clonotype has ten or more counts. The rearrangement uses TRBV10-3 and TRBJ1-5; D is unclear. The germline V gene encodes CDR1 ENHRY and CDR2 SYGVKD. The CDR3 extends over 13 amino acids. The V end lost 4 bases, the J end lost 4 bases, and 8 bases lay between the germline ends. The CDR3 nucleotides read TGTGCCATCAGTGGGGTAGAGAATCAGCCCCAGCATTTT. Amino acid sequence: CAISGVENQPQHF.

The sample holds a few counts of this clonotype. This chain connects TRBV11-2 to TRBJ2-2; 9 nucleotides match TRBD2. This CDR3 comprises 16 residues. Germline V lookup: CDR1 SGHAT, CDR2 FQNNGV. V lost 7 bases and J lost 7; bases outside the gene matches: 13. The DNA for the CDR3 is TGTGCCAGCACCCCGATTAGCGGGAGAAAGGGCGGGGAGCTGTTTTTT. Encoded protein: CASTPISGRKGGELFF. Complete variable domain (other parts from reference TRBV11-2 and TRBJ2-2): EAGVAQSPRYKIIEKRQSVAFWCNPISGHATLYWYQQILGQGPKLLIQFQNNGVVDDSQLPKDRFSAERLKGVDSTLKIQPAKLEDSAVYLCASTPISGRKGGELFFGEGSRLTVL.

In this sample, this clonotype turned up a few times. The chain combines TRBV7-3 with TRBJ2-5; 14 bases align to TRBD2. Germline V lookup: CDR1 SGHTA, CDR2 FQGTGA. V gave up 9 bases and J gave up 4 bases; unmatched junction bases: 16. The CDR3 totals 18 residues. CDR3 nucleotide sequence: TGTGCCAGTAGTCTCTGGACTAGCGGGGGGCCGAGGGGAGAGACCCAGTACTTC. Its translation is CASSLWTSGGPRGETQYF.

This clonotype came up many times. The chain links TRBV15 to TRBJ1-2; 7 nucleotides line up with TRBD1. Germline V gives CDR1 LNHNV, CDR2 YYDKDF (reference sequence). The CDR3 runs 14 residues. J lost 8 bases, V lost 0 bases, and 6 bases had no gene match. CDR3 region: CATSRDHRGGGYTF. The DNA of the CDR3 is TGTGCCACCAGCAGAGACCACAGGGGAGGCGGCTACACCTTC. Variable domain in full (rest from reference TRBV15 and TRBJ1-2): DAMVIQNPRYQVTQFGKPVTLSCSQTLNHNVMYWYQQKSSQAPKLLFHYYDKDFNNEADTPDNFQSRRPNTSFCFLDIRSPGLGDTAMYLCATSRDHRGGGYTFGSGTRLTVV.

This clonotype was seen only once. CDR3 loop: CASSSQASGNTIYF. The CDR3 bases are TGTGCCAGCAGCTCACAGGCCTCTGGAAACACCATATATTTT. This chain connects TRBV5-4 to TRBJ1-3; the D gene is possibly TRBD1 (5 bases). CDR3 length equals 14 residues. V was trimmed by 3 bases and J by 0 bases, leaving 7 bases between them. Germline assignment: CDR1 SGHNT and CDR2 YYREEE (reference sequence).

This clonotype was seen a single time. The chain couples TRBV29-1 to TRBJ1-2; TRBD1 agrees at 12 bases. The CDR3 extends over 12 amino acids. V was pared by 5 bases and J by 8 bases, with 3 bases of the junction left unmatched. The germline gives CDR1 SQVTM, CDR2 ANQGSEA. CDR3 amino acids: CSVLGTGGGYTF. The CDR3 nucleotides read TGCAGCGTTTTAGGGACAGGGGGCGGCTACACCTTC.

This chain links TRBV7-9 with TRBJ2-7; 7 bases match TRBD1. Germline CDR1 and CDR2: SEHNR and FQNEAQ (reference sequence). Trimming at V came to 2 bases and at J to 3 bases, leaving 4 bases not matched to a gene. This CDR3 spans 14 amino acids. Here the CDR3 DNA reads TGTGCCAGCAGCTTAAGGGACAGCATCTACGAGCAGTACTTC. Its protein is CASSLRDSIYEQYF.

This clonotype occurred many times. The chain is built from TRBV5-1 and TRBJ1-2, with D maybe TRBD1 (5 bases). The germline gives CDR1 SGHRS, CDR2 YFSETQ. The V end lost 0 bases, the J end lost 7 bases, and 13 bases lay between the germline ends. The length of the CDR3 is 14 residues. The CDR3 reads CASSLGDERSGYTF. In nucleotides, the CDR3 is TGCGCCAGCAGCTTGGGGGACGAGAGGAGTGGCTACACCTTC.

Written as DNA, the CDR3 is TGTGCCACCAGCAGAAGGACAGCTAATGGCTACACCTTC. Translated: CATSRRTANGYTF. The V gene is TRBV15, the J gene TRBJ1-2; possible D gene TRBD1, 6 bases. The CDR3 sequence is 13 residues long. The germline gives CDR1 LNHNV, CDR2 YYDKDF (reference sequence). Trimming cost V 2 bases and J 6 bases, with 10 bases left between them.

About this clonotype itself: A much larger clone differs by one base, so this may be a read error. The rearrangement uses TRBV5-1 and TRBJ1-1, with D perhaps matching TRBD1 (5 bases). The CDR3 covers 12 residues. Germline CDR1 SGHRS, CDR2 YFSETQ. The DNA of the CDR3 is TGCGCCCGCAGCTTGTGGGGCAGGGTTGCTTTCTTT. Its protein product is CARSLWGRVAFF. The variable domain in full, with the rest retrieved from reference TRBV5-1 and TRBJ1-1, is KAGVTQTPRYLIKTRGQQVTLSCSPISGHRSVSWYQQTPGQGLQFLFEYFSETQRNKGNFPGRFSGRQFSNSRSEMNVSTLELGDSALYLCARSLWGRVAFFGQGTRLTVV.

The chain couples TRBV6-4 to TRBJ1-2; D uncertain. Trimming pared 6 bases from V and 7 bases from J, leaving 15 bases between. The CDR3 sequence is 13 residues long. In germline, CDR1 is MRHNA, CDR2 SNTAGT. The CDR3 region has the DNA TGTGCCAGCAGCCAAGAGAGGGTTGGTGGCTACACCTTC. Residues: CASSQERVGGYTF.

This clonotype was counted a few times. The chain combines TRBV20-1 with TRBJ1-2; 7 nucleotides align to TRBD1. The CDR3 loop spans 15 amino acids. Looked up from germline, CDR1 is DFQATT and CDR2 is SNEGSKA (reference sequence). V lost 3 bases and J lost 2; bases outside the gene matches: 9. The CDR3 region is CSASDRARRNYGYTF. The CDR3 DNA reads as TGCAGTGCTAGCGACAGGGCAAGGAGGAACTATGGCTACACCTTC.